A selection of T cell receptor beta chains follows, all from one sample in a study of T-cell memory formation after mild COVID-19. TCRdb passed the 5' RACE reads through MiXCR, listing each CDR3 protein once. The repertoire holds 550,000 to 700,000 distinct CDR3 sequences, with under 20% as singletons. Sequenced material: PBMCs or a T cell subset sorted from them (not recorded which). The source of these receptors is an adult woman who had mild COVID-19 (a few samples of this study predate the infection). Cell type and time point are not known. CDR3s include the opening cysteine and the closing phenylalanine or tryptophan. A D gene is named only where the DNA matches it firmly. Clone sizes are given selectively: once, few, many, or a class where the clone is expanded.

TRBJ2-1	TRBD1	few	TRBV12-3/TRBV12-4	CASRAGTGSYNEQFF	TGTGCCAGCAGGGCGGGGACAGGCTCCTACAATGAGCAGTTCTTC
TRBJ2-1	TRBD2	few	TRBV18	CASSAGTTHNEQFF	TGTGCCAGCTCAGCCGGGACTACCCACAATGAGCAGTTCTTC
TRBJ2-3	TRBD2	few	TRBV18	CASSPSREGSDTQYF	TGTGCCAGCTCACCATCGCGGGAGGGATCAGATACGCAGTATTTT
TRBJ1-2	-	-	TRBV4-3	CASSQEGVGGYTF	TGCGCCAGCAGCCAAGAAGGGGTAGGCGGCTACACCTTC
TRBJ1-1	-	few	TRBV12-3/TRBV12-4	CASRDRITEAFF	TGTGCCAGCAGGGACAGAATCACTGAAGCTTTCTTT
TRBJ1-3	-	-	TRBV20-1	CSARPGTSSGNTIYF	TGCAGTGCTAGGCCGGGAACCAGCTCTGGAAACACCATATATTTT
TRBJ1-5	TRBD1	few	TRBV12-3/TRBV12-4	CASSSDSGTAFPQHF	TGTGCCAGCAGTTCAGACTCCGGGACAGCTTTTCCCCAGCATTTT
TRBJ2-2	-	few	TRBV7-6	CASSFYGTSNTGELFF	TGTGCCAGCAGCTTCTACGGGACATCGAACACCGGGGAGCTGTTTTTT
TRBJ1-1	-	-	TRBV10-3	CAISEKNTEAFF	TGTGCCATCAGTGAGAAGAACACTGAAGCTTTCTTT
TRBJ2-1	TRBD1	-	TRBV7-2	CASSSPGQGAFSSYNEQFF	TGTGCCAGCAGCTCACCGGGACAGGGGGCATTCAGCTCCTACAATGAGCAGTTCTTC
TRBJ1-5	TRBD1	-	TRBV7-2	CASSFSLQGFQPQHF	TGTGCCAGCAGCTTCTCACTACAGGGGTTTCAGCCCCAGCATTTT
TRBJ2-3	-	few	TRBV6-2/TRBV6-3	CASSSHSSTDTQYF	TGTGCCAGCAGTTCCCACTCCAGCACAGATACGCAGTATTTT
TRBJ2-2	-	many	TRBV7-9	CASSLLLTGELFF	TGTGCCAGCAGCTTACTCCTCACCGGGGAGCTGTTTTTT
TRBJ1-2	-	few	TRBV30	CAWRGIVWDRPPRSNYGYTF	TGTGCCTGGAGAGGGATCGTCTGGGACCGGCCCCCACGATCTAACTATGGCTACACCTTC
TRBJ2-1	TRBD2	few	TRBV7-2	CASSSTSESSYNEQFF	TGTGCCAGCAGCTCGACTAGCGAGAGCTCCTACAATGAGCAGTTCTTC
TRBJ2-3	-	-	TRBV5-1	CASSLALISTDTQYF	TGCGCCAGCAGCTTGGCCCTGATAAGCACAGATACGCAGTATTTT
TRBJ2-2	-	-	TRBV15	CATSRLREIEGELFF	TGTGCCACCAGCAGATTACGGGAGATCGAGGGGGAGCTGTTTTTT
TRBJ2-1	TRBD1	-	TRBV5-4	CASSPGQRSYNEQFF	TGTGCCAGCAGCCCGGGACAGCGAAGTTACAATGAGCAGTTCTTC
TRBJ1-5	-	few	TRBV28	CASSPTDSFNQPQHF	TGTGCCAGCAGCCCAACCGACAGTTTCAATCAGCCCCAGCATTTT
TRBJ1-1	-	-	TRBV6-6	CASSYAQDRGYTEAFF	TGTGCCAGCAGTTACGCCCAAGACCGGGGTTACACTGAAGCTTTCTTT
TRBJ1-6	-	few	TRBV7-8	CASSLLAPGNSPLHF	TGTGCCAGCAGCTTATTAGCGCCCGGGAATTCACCCCTCCACTTT
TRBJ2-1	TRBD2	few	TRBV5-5	CASSLVPAISGSSYNEQFF	TGTGCCAGCAGCTTGGTCCCGGCAATTAGCGGGAGCTCCTACAATGAGCAGTTCTTC
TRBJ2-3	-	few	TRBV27	CASRGVLRADTQYF	TGTGCCAGCAGAGGGGTTCTTCGGGCAGATACGCAGTATTTT
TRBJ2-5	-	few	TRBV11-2	CASSLKWYQETQYF	TGTGCCAGCAGCTTAAAGTGGTACCAAGAGACCCAGTACTTC
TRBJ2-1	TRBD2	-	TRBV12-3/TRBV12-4	CASSSLLAGAMEQFF	TGTGCCAGCAGTTCATTACTAGCGGGAGCAATGGAGCAGTTCTTC